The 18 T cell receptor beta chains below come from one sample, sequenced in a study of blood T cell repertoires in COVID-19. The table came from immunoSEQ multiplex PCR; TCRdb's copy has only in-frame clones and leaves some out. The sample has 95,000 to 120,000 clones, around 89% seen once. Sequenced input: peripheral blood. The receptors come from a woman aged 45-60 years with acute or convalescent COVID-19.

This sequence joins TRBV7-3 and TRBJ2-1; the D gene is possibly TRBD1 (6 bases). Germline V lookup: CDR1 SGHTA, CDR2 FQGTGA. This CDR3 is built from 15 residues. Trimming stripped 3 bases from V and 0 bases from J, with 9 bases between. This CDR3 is CASSLGRGSYNEQFF. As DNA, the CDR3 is TGTGCCAGCAGCTTGGGCAGGGGCTCCTACAATGAGCAGTTCTTC.

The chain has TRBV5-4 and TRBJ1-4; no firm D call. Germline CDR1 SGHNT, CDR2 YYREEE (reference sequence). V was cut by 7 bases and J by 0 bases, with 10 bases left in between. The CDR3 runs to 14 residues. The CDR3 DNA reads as TGTGCCAGCGCCAACGGTGCAACTAATGAAAAACTGTTTTTT. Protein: CASANGATNEKLFF.

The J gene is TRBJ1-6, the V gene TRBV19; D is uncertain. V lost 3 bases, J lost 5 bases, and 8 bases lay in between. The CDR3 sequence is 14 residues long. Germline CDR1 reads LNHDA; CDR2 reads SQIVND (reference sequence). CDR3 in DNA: TGTGCCAGTAGTATTGTGGCAGATAATTCACCCCTCCACTTT. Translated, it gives CASSIVADNSPLHF.

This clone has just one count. Written as DNA, the CDR3 is TGCGCCAGCACCTCGGGGGAGACCCAGTACTTC. Its protein is CASTSGETQYF. V usage is TRBV10-1 and J usage is TRBJ2-5, with a weak D call TRBD2 (5 bases). This CDR3 spans 11 amino acids. V was trimmed by 7 bases and J by 5 bases, leaving 8 bases between them. CDR1 is WNHNN, CDR2 SYGVQD, per germline (reference sequence).

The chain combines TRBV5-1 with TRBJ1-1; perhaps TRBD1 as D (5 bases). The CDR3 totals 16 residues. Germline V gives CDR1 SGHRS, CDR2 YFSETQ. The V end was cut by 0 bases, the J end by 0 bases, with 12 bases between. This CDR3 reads CASSLGRAYMNTEAFF. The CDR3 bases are TGCGCCAGCAGCTTGGGCAGGGCTTACATGAACACTGAAGCTTTCTTT.

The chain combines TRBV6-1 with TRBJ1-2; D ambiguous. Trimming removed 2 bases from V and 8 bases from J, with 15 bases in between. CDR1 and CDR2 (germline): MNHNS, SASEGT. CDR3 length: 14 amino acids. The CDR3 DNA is TGTGCCAGCAGTGAACACTGGAGGGCGGGAGGCTACACCTTC. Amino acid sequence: CASSEHWRAGGYTF.

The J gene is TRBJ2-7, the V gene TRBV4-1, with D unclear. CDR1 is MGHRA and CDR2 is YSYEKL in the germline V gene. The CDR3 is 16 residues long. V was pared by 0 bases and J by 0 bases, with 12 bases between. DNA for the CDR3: TGCGCCAGCAGCCAAGAGTTGGCGGAGTTCTCCTACGAGCAGTACTTC. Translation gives CASSQELAEFSYEQYF.

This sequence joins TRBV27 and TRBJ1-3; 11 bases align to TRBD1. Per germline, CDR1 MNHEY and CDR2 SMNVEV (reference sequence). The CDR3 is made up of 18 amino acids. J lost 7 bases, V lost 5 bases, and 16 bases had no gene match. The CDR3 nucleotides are TGTGCCAGCAGTCCACCGGGACAGGGGGAAAATTTGTGGAACACCATATATTTT. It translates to CASSPPGQGENLWNTIYF.

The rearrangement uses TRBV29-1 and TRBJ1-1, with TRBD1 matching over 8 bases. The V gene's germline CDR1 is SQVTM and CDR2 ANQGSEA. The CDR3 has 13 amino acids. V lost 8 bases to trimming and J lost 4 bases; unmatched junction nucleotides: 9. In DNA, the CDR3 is TGCAGCTACGGACAGGGTTCGGGCACTGAAGCTTTCTTT. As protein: CSYGQGSGTEAFF.

CDR3 protein: CASSLTGTGTNTIYF. For the CDR3, the DNA is TGTGCCAGCAGTTTAACCGGGACAGGGACCAACACCATATATTTT. The V and J genes are TRBV5-6 and TRBJ1-3; 9 nucleotides align to TRBD1. The CDR3 loop spans 15 amino acids. Unmatched junction bases numbered 10, after V lost 5 bases and J lost 7 bases. From germline, CDR1 is SGHDT and CDR2 YYEEEE.

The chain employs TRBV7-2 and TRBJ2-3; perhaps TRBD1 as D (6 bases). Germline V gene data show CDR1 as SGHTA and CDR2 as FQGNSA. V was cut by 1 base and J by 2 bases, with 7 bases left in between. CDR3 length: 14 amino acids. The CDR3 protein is CASSLGQATDTQYF. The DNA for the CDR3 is TGTGCCAGCAGCTTAGGACAGGCCACAGATACGCAGTATTTT.

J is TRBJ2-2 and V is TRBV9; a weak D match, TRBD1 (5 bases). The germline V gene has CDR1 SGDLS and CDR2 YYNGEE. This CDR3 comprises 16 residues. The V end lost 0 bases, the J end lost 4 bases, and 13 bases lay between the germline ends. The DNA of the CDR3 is TGTGCCAGCAGCGTAGGGGGCAGGGTGACCACCGGGGAGCTGTTTTTT. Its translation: CASSVGGRVTTGELFF.

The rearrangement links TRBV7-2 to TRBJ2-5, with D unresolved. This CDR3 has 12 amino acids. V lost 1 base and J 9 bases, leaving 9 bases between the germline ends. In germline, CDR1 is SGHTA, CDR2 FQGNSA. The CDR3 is CASSLVIEAQYF. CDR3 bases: TGTGCCAGCAGCTTAGTGATCGAGGCCCAGTACTTC. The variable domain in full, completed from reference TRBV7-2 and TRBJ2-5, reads GAGVSQSPSNKVTEKGKDVELRCDPISGHTALYWYRQSLGQGLEFLIYFQGNSAPDKSGLPSDRFSAERTGGSVSTLTIQRTQQEDSAVYLCASSLVIEAQYFGPGTRLLVL.

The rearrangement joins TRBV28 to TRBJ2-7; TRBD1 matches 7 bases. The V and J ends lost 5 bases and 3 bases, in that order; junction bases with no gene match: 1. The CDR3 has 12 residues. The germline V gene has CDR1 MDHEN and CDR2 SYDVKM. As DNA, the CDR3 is TGTGCCAGCAGTCGACAGGGCTACGAGCAGTACTTC. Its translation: CASSRQGYEQYF. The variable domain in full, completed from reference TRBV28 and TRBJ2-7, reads DVKVTQSSRYLVKRTGEKVFLECVQDMDHENMFWYRQDPGLGLRLIYFSYDVKMKEKGDIPEGYSVSREKKERFSLILESASTNQTSMYLCASSRQGYEQYFGPGTRLTVT.

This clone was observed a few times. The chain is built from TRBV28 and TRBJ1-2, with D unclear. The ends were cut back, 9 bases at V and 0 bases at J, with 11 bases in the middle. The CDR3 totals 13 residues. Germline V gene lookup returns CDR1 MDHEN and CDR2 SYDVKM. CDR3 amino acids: CASQDLANYGYTF. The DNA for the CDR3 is TGTGCCAGTCAGGACTTAGCTAACTATGGCTACACCTTC.

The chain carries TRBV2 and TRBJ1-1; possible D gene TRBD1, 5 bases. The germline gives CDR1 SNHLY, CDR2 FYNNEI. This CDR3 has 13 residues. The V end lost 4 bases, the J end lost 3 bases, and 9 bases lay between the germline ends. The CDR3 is CASSATGDTEAFF. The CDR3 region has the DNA TGTGCCAGCAGTGCAACGGGGGACACTGAAGCTTTCTTT.

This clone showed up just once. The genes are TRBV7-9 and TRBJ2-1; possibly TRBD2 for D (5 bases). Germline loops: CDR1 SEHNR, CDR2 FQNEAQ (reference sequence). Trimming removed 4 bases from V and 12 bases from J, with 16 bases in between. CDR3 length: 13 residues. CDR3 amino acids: CASSYRESPGQFF. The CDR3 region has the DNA TGTGCCAGCAGCTACCGGGAATCACCCGGGCAGTTCTTC.

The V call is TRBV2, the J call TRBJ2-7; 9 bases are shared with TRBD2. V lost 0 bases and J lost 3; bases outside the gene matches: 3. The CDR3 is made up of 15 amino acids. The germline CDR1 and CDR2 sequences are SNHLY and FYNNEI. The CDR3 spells CASSEAGLARYEQYF. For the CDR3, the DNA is TGTGCCAGCAGTGAAGCGGGACTAGCTCGCTACGAGCAGTACTTC.